This TCR beta chain was obtained from a study of cytomegalovirus exposure and HLA in healthy donors (dated by TCRdb to 2016 to 2017). About the study as a whole: An earlier analysis of roughly 630 of the donors reported 250 to 300 Gb of sequence data and 100 million to 130 million unique TCR beta sequences from 150 million to 200 million T cells. An early release covering 550 to 700 HLA-typed donors comprised about 300 gigabases of sequencing data and tens of millions of unique TCR sequences. The genetic ancestry cluster associated with self-reported Caucasian donors included 70% to 85% of the 300 to 450 genotyped donors. The aim of the study was to test whether cataloging public T cell receptors could identify signatures of past pathogen exposure. The T cell repertoires of 666 subjects were profiled by immunosequencing and related to cytomegalovirus serostatus. A separate validation cohort of over a hundred different subjects was used in addition to the approximately 670-subject first cohort. The study combined high-throughput TCR immunosequencing, statistical association of individual TCRs with disease status, and machine learning to predict cytomegalovirus infection status. A later analysis re-analyzed previously published TCR beta repertoires from 600 to 850 donors and added high-resolution HLA genotyping to study TCR occurrence patterns. Rather than using new phenotypic data, the later analysis identified candidate immune exposures from TCR beta sequences and from how often those sequences occurred across donors. An earlier analysis of approximately 580 of the donors used high-throughput TCR beta sequencing to judge whether each TCR beta V gene segment behaved as functional or pseudogenic. Donor age, sex, ethnicity and CMV serostatus were compiled alongside the repertoire data. In a later genetic analysis, genome-wide SNP genotypes for about 65% of the 666 donors were used, and that subset was treated as a discovery cohort. All discovery cohort repertoires had been generated on a single sequencing platform. Both class I and class II loci were covered by HLA typing, at four-digit resolution. Typing coverage differed by locus: A, B, C, DRB1 and DQB1 were typed in roughly 620-640 donors, DQA1 in 522, DPA1 in 600 to 610, and DPB1 in just under 480. A few DR-DQ haplotypes were treated as single units for association and clustering because of strong linkage in the cohort. Among about 410 genotyped donors of the cohort, an average of roughly 230,000 unique TCR beta nucleotide sequences was sequenced per donor, of which about 19% were non-productive.

The receptor library was made with the immunoSEQ multiplex PCR assay. A mixture of 60 forward primers for TCR Vbeta segments and 13 reverse primers for TCR Jbeta segments was used in the multiplex PCR. The CDR3 region of rearranged TCR beta genes was amplified from genomic DNA with a multiplex PCR assay. Amplified TCR beta libraries were sequenced as 87-base-pair reads on the Illumina HiSeq System. The authors' pipeline ran thus. In a later analysis, approximately 74 million unique TCR beta chains were counted across the roughly 610 repertoires, and roughly 9.9 million of these chains were shared by at least two donors. Raw reads were error-corrected and collapsed into unique sequences with a nearest-neighbor algorithm that merged closely related sequences to remove PCR and sequencing errors. To assign V, D and J gene segments, CDR3 sequences were aligned to IMGT reference sequences. Each retained sequence needed at least a six-nucleotide match to both a V gene segment and a J gene segment. A rearrangement was called productive if the CDR3 had no stop codons and remained in frame with V and J, and every other rearrangement was called non-productive. CDR3 was defined by IMGT convention, running from the second conserved V-encoded cysteine to the conserved J-encoded phenylalanine. Sequences without an unambiguous match to a single V gene segment were excluded from the earlier analysis of several hundred of the donors. An earlier analysis of 587 of the donors classified V segments as functional when productive rearrangements were above 56.7% and as segregating when the standard deviation between donors was above 5%. A statistical classification framework was built to diagnose cytomegalovirus status from the catalog of TCR beta chain sequences. In a later analysis, TCR nucleotide sequences were compared against IMGT/GENE-DB human TR gene sequences so that V and J genes could be assigned. Using the TCRdist pipeline, a later analysis assigned CDR3 sequences along with most-parsimonious VDJ recombination scenarios. In a later analysis, every TCR beta chain was defined by the combination of its CDR3 amino acid sequence and its V-gene family, and reads without a unique V-gene family were dropped. A later analysis removed 550 to 650 highly shared, low-generation-probability nucleotide sequences to deal with suspected cross-contamination and a sequencing artifact. For each public chain, a later analysis derived a clonal expansion index from normalized ranks of inferred template counts within each repertoire. Generation probabilities in a later analysis came from a VDJ recombination model fitted to out-of-frame rearrangements, and those results were checked against IGoR. Hypergeometric tests were used in a later analysis to score TCR-TCR, TCR-HLA and TCR-CMV co-occurrence, with a repertoire-size bias correction applied to the TCR pairs. False discovery rates were estimated in a later analysis by permuting HLA or CMV assignments 20 times. A later analysis grouped co-occurring TCRs with DBSCAN, adding TCRdist sequence similarity when clustering within HLA-allele-positive subsets. Repertoires with fewer than 30,000 or more than 120,000 public chains were left out of co-occurrence clustering, as were about five repertoires with anomalous nucleotide sharing. Sourced from immuneACCESS, this table was stored by TCRdb with only in-frame sequences that have V and J called. A share of the clones is absent; for the studies checked, an unresolved V gene accounts for under half, and the remainder has no known explanation. V and J calls and clone size follow that table, whereas D and trimming were derived from the DNA. Counted in this sample were about 110,000 clones; about 16% of them appeared once. The top ten clones comprise 1.9% of the sample.

This clone has a handful of counts. Which antigen it targets is not known. No base-level quality is on record; no much larger clone is a single base apart. The cohort consisted of more than 650 healthy bone marrow donors. At the time of sampling, all cohort members were nominally healthy, though unrecorded immune exposures were likely present. The donor tested CMV seronegative, placing the donor among the 350 to 400 seronegative members of the cohort. Each donor provided a peripheral blood sample, and peripheral blood mononuclear cells were used for TCR beta sequencing. The Qiagen DNeasy Blood Extraction Kit was used to extract genomic DNA from the blood cell samples. The paper's findings and limits, for the study overall: CMV serostatus was the only immune exposure information available for the cohort. At a false discovery rate of 0.05, a later analysis linked some 18,000 TCR beta sequences to specific HLA alleles. Linkage disequilibrium might explain the correlated functional status among segregating V segments, but an unknown experimental factor could not be ruled out. A later genetic analysis associated a missense DCLRE1C variant with V-gene and J-gene trimming of TCR beta chains, and an independent cohort replicated the association. A few of the identified cytomegalovirus-associated TCR beta chains were confirmed in vitro to be specific for cytomegalovirus antigens. In a later analysis, several top co-occurrence clusters were reported to appear linked to parvovirus B19, influenza, CMV and Epstein-Barr virus. Because counts were too low, about 18 rarely observed V segments, including chromosome 9 orphons, were excluded from the earlier analysis of around 590 of the donors. The cohort was sequenced for TCR beta chains only, and without alpha or paired-chain data the features that could be detected were limited. Because some donors lacked HLA typing at each locus, the association tests relied only on the typed subset. The sequencing pipeline was judged likely to have produced a cluster of highly shared sequence variants as a technical artifact. Broadly in line with IMGT annotations, most TCR beta V segments showed up in productive rearrangements about 87% or about 30% of the time in an earlier analysis of several hundred of the donors. In a later analysis, most CMV-associated TCR beta chains were found to appear HLA-restricted, with HLA associations seemingly driven largely by CMV exposure. It was suggested by the authors that the approach could potentially be generalized to other disease states and immunological phenotypes. In a later analysis, the rate of TCR association differed among HLA loci, with DRB1 alleles having the most associated TCRs and HLA-C alleles having the fewest. According to a later genetic analysis, donors in an Asian-associated ancestry cluster had fewer N-insertions in productive TCRs than the roughly 670-donor mean. Compared with equally common non-associated chains, HLA-associated TCR beta chains in a later analysis were more clonally expanded and had lower generation probabilities. The presence/absence analyses assumed that sequencing depth was roughly uniform across donors, and that assumption may not be true. A further reported finding was that TCR beta sequences accurately predicted the HLA-A and HLA-B alleles for most subjects in the first cohort. The study gave a list of 150 to 200 TCR beta chains associated with cytomegalovirus. Cytomegalovirus status was reported to be diagnosed by the classifier with high specificity and sensitivity in both the original and validation cohorts. When HLA alleles, especially DR and DQ, strongly co-occurred, TCR associations were difficult to assign to individual alleles. Most TCR sequences were seen in very few donors, while some public TCRs were found in many individuals.

Sequencing was performed on PBMCs. This receptor was identified in a woman aged 18-29 years in good health and CMV-seronegative.

The DNA reads as follows: TGTGCCAGCACCGGGACAGGGAACGAAAAACTGTTTTTT. It translates to CASTGTGNEKLFF. This sequence uses TRBV2 and TRBJ1-4, with TRBD1 identical over 9 junction bases. There are 13 amino acids in the CDR3, from cysteine to phenylalanine inclusive. Only CDR3 DNA is held: 39 bases, read in frame from base 1. The junction shows trimming of 7 bases on V and 8 bases on J, and the gene matches do not reach 5 bases of it. The CDR1 and CDR2 encoded by the germline V gene are SNHLY and FYNNEI.